These 30 T cell receptor beta chains share one sample of origin, sequenced in a study of T cells in tumors after PD-1 blockade (dated by TCRdb to 2018 to 2020). This specimen's time point label, interpreted: before anti-PD-1 therapy. Library preparation employed the immunoSEQ multiplex PCR assay. Drawn from immuneACCESS, this table holds only the in-frame rearrangements with V and J called that TCRdb kept. Clones are partly lost; checked studies trace under half to an unresolved V gene and leave the rest unexplained. This sample comprises some 4,900 clones, approximately 70% of them detected only once. The leading ten clones occupy approximately 33% of the sample. The sample was tumor tissue, taken before anti-PD-1 treatment. Receptor source: a human donor with cutaneous squamous cell carcinoma.

This clone was recorded only once. The V and J genes are TRBV2 and TRBJ2-3; unclear D gene. The V end lost 3 bases, the J end lost 2 bases, and 15 bases lay between the germline ends. The length of the CDR3 is 16 residues. Germline assignment: CDR1 SNHLY and CDR2 FYNNEI. The CDR3 region is CASSEMGSYFTDTQYF. In DNA form, the CDR3 reads TGTGCCAGCAGTGAGATGGGCAGTTACTTCACAGATACGCAGTATTTT.

This clone occurred a few times. The chain recombines TRBV6-5 with TRBJ1-5; possible D gene TRBD1, 5 bases. This CDR3 region has 14 residues. With 4 bases removed from V and 4 bases from J, the gap between germline ends came to 11 bases. Germline V gene sequence: CDR1 MNHEY, CDR2 SVGAGI. CDR3 in amino acids: CASSSQGGNQPQHF. CDR3 sequence (DNA): TGTGCCAGCAGTTCGCAGGGAGGAAATCAGCCCCAGCATTTT.

This rearrangement joins TRBV27 to TRBJ1-5; 7 bases are shared with TRBD1. The germline V gene has CDR1 MNHEY and CDR2 SMNVEV (reference sequence). V was pared by 5 bases and J by 6 bases, with 4 bases of the junction left unmatched. This CDR3 has 13 residues. DNA of the CDR3: TGTGCCAGCAGTGGAGGGGGCTTTCAGCCCCAGCATTTT. It yields the protein CASSGGGFQPQHF.

A note on this clone: Other DNA sequences of this sample code for an identical CDR3. The rearrangement joins TRBV12-3 or TRBV12-4 to TRBJ2-5; D remains unclear. CDR3 length: 12 residues. Trimming pared 5 bases from V and 5 bases from J, leaving 9 bases between. The CDR3 reads CASSTLGETQYF. In nucleotides, the CDR3 is TGTGCCAGCAGTACCCTAGGGGAGACCCAGTACTTC.

The chain has TRBV28 and TRBJ2-3; 9 bases agree with TRBD2. The germline gives CDR1 MDHEN, CDR2 SYDVKM. This CDR3 has 14 residues. Trimming took 7 bases from V and 1 from J; bases not matched to a gene: 3. The DNA for the CDR3 is TGTGCCAGCAAATTAGCGGGGGGCACAGATACGCAGTATTTT. This sequence encodes CASKLAGGTDTQYF. Using reference TRBV28 and TRBJ2-3 for the parts outside the CDR3, the full variable domain is DVKVTQSSRYLVKRTGEKVFLECVQDMDHENMFWYRQDPGLGLRLIYFSYDVKMKEKGDIPEGYSVSREKKERFSLILESASTNQTSMYLCASKLAGGTDTQYFGPGTRLTVL.

V usage is TRBV5-1 and J usage is TRBJ1-4; 8 nucleotides align to TRBD1. V lost 1 base and J lost 0; bases outside the gene matches: 2. The CDR3 is 16 amino acids. Germline loops: CDR1 SGHRS, CDR2 YFSETQ. This chain's CDR3 is CASSLLQGATNEKLFF. CDR3 bases: TGCGCCAGCAGCTTGTTACAGGGGGCAACTAATGAAAAACTGTTTTTT.

The chain has TRBV3-1 (or the pseudogene TRBV3-2) and TRBJ1-6; D perhaps matches TRBD1 (5 bases). The CDR3 has 13 amino acids. The V and J ends lost 8 bases and 5 bases respectively, with 10 bases between them. Germline loops: CDR1 LGHDT, CDR2 YNNKEL (reference sequence). For the CDR3, the DNA is TGTGCCAGCCGAGGGGTAGATAATTCACCCCTCCACTTT. This translates into CASRGVDNSPLHF.

The V gene is TRBV6-1, the J gene TRBJ2-2; TRBD2 might be the D (6 bases). Looked up from germline, CDR1 is MNHNS and CDR2 is SASEGT. Trimming cost V 4 bases and J 0 bases, with 15 bases left between them. The CDR3 runs to 17 residues. DNA for the CDR3: TGTGCCAGCAGTGTTCTGGGAGGTAGCGCGAACACCGGGGAGCTGTTTTTT. This encodes CASSVLGGSANTGELFF.

This clone was recorded a few times. The chain combines TRBV2 with TRBJ2-7, with a weak D call TRBD1 (5 bases). V lost 7 bases, J lost 3 bases, and 16 bases lay in between. Germline V lookup: CDR1 SNHLY, CDR2 FYNNEI. The CDR3 sequence is 14 residues long. The CDR3 sequence: CASTPQGDIYEQYF. The CDR3, as DNA: TGTGCCAGCACCCCCCAGGGTGATATCTACGAGCAGTACTTC.

This sequence joins TRBV30 and TRBJ2-2; 10 bases are a match to TRBD2. The CDR3 extends over 16 amino acids. V gave up 4 bases and J gave up 6 bases; unmatched junction bases: 11. CDR1 is GTSNPN and CDR2 is SVGIG in the germline V gene (reference sequence). CDR3 sequence reads: CAWTMSSGGFSGELFF. The CDR3 DNA is TGTGCCTGGACTATGAGTAGCGGGGGGTTTTCCGGGGAGCTGTTTTTT.

V and J are TRBV3-1 (or the pseudogene TRBV3-2) and TRBJ2-3; D is possibly TRBD1 (6 bases). Trimming cost V 1 base and J 0 bases, with 11 bases left between them. The CDR3 totals 16 residues. Looked up from germline, CDR1 is LGHDT and CDR2 is YNNKEL (reference sequence). The CDR3, as DNA: TGTGCCAGCAGCCAAGTGACAGGCTCCAGCACAGATACGCAGTATTTT. Translation: CASSQVTGSSTDTQYF.

The chain has TRBV2 and TRBJ1-1; D might be TRBD1 (6 bases). The germline CDR1 and CDR2 sequences are SNHLY and FYNNEI. V lost 3 bases and J 4 bases, leaving 18 bases between the germline ends. The CDR3 has 16 residues. The CDR3 reads CASSEGQGLGSTEAFF. In DNA, the CDR3 is TGTGCCAGCAGTGAGGGGCAGGGGTTAGGGAGCACTGAAGCTTTCTTT.

V gene TRBV6-1 combines with J gene TRBJ2-7, with TRBD2 matching over 8 bases. Germline CDR1 reads MNHNS; CDR2 reads SASEGT. CDR3 length equals 16 residues. With 4 bases clipped from V and 3 bases from J, the junction kept 11 bases outside the gene matches. This CDR3 reads CASSGREGRMSYEQYF. The CDR3 DNA follows: TGTGCCAGCAGTGGACGGGAGGGGAGGATGAGCTACGAGCAGTACTTC.

This clone ranks as large. The chain combines TRBV19 with TRBJ2-3, with TRBD2 identical over 7 bases. The CDR3 loop spans 16 amino acids. Germline CDR1 is LNHDA and CDR2 is SQIVND (reference sequence). Germline trimming cut 3 bases from V and 3 bases from J; bases unmatched to any gene: 9. CDR3 region: CASSMKSGAVTDTQYF. The CDR3 bases are TGTGCCAGTAGTATGAAAAGCGGGGCGGTAACAGATACGCAGTATTTT.

The chain combines TRBV19 with TRBJ2-2, with D hard to call. The CDR3 is 15 residues long. V lost 3 bases to trimming and J lost 0 bases, with 8 bases between them. CDR1 and CDR2 from the germline V gene are LNHDA and SQIVND (reference sequence). CDR3 DNA: TGTGCCAGTAGTATCTTGCGCCCGAACACCGGGGAGCTGTTTTTT. This sequence encodes CASSILRPNTGELFF.

The rearrangement uses TRBV4-1 and TRBJ2-5; 7 nucleotides match TRBD1. This CDR3 spans 16 amino acids. The germline CDR1 and CDR2 sequences are MGHRA and YSYEKL. The ends lost 1 base at V and 1 base at J; junction bases unmatched: 6. DNA of the CDR3: TGCGCCAGCAGCCAAGGGGCCGGGACAGCCCAAGAGACCCAGTACTTC. This gives the protein CASSQGAGTAQETQYF.

This CDR3 is CASRSGGPFANTGELFF. CDR3 nucleotide sequence: TGCGCCAGCCGAAGCGGGGGCCCGTTCGCGAACACCGGGGAGCTGTTTTTT. This chain connects TRBV10-2 to TRBJ2-2, with 8 nucleotides matching TRBD2. The ends lost 8 bases at V and 0 bases at J; junction bases unmatched: 11. Germline V gives CDR1 WSHSY, CDR2 SAAADI. This CDR3 has 17 amino acids.

This clone was counted between two and nine times. In the same sample, other DNA sequences code for this CDR3. The V call is TRBV12-3 or TRBV12-4, the J call TRBJ2-7; the match to TRBD1 covers 7 bases. The CDR3 runs 13 residues. V lost 5 bases and J lost 4; bases outside the gene matches: 5. The CDR3 nucleotides are TGTGCCAGCAGTCCGACAGGGACGTACGAGCAGTACTTC. Encoded protein: CASSPTGTYEQYF.

The rearrangement joins TRBV18 to TRBJ2-1; 11 bases align to TRBD2. V lost 4 bases and J lost 4; bases outside the gene matches: 3. This CDR3 is 15 amino acids long. Germline V lookup: CDR1 KGHSH, CDR2 LQKENI. CDR3 in DNA: TGTGCCAGCTCACTAGCGGGGGGGCAGTACAATGAGCAGTTCTTC. It is translated as CASSLAGGQYNEQFF.

Only a few counts were recorded for this clone. V usage is TRBV18 and J usage is TRBJ1-4; the match to TRBD1 covers 9 bases. Germline CDR1 KGHSH, CDR2 LQKENI. CDR3 length: 16 amino acids. Germline trimming cut 0 bases from V and 8 bases from J; bases unmatched to any gene: 7. CDR3 protein: CASSPPPGQGGEKLFF. In nucleotides, the CDR3 is TGTGCCAGCTCACCACCTCCGGGACAGGGAGGCGAAAAACTGTTTTTT.

The chain is built from TRBV9 and TRBJ2-2; either TRBD1 or TRBD2 may supply D (5 bases each). Trimming cost V 3 bases and J 0 bases, with 12 bases left between them. The V gene's germline CDR1 is SGDLS and CDR2 YYNGEE. The CDR3 loop spans 16 amino acids. This chain's CDR3 is CASSAKGTANTGELFF. CDR3 bases: TGTGCCAGCAGCGCCAAAGGGACGGCGAACACCGGGGAGCTGTTTTTT.

The chain combines TRBV15 with TRBJ1-2; 8 nucleotides align to TRBD1. Germline values: CDR1 LNHNV, CDR2 YYDKDF (reference sequence). V gave up 1 base and J gave up 1 base; unmatched junction bases: 2. This CDR3 is 15 amino acids long. The CDR3 spells CATSRGDRGNYGYTF. As DNA, the CDR3 is TGTGCCACCAGCAGAGGAGACAGGGGTAACTATGGCTACACCTTC.

This chain connects TRBV7-9 to TRBJ2-5; D not certain. Germline V gene sequence: CDR1 SEHNR, CDR2 FQNEAQ (reference sequence). This CDR3 contains 15 residues. Trimming removed 3 bases from V and 2 bases from J, with 13 bases in between. The CDR3 loop reads CASSFGSEPQETQYF. The CDR3 DNA follows: TGTGCCAGCAGCTTTGGGTCCGAACCTCAAGAGACCCAGTACTTC.

The chain combines TRBV2 with TRBJ1-3, with D hard to call. V shed 4 bases and J shed 8 bases, with 15 bases lying between them. The V gene's germline CDR1 is SNHLY and CDR2 FYNNEI. The CDR3 is 14 amino acids. The CDR3 loop reads CASSAGRNLDTIYF. DNA of the CDR3: TGTGCCAGCAGTGCTGGGCGGAACTTGGACACCATATATTTT.

About this clone itself: Other DNA sequences in the sample encode the same CDR3. This chain uses TRBV4-1 with TRBJ2-2, with D hard to call. The CDR3 runs 14 residues. The ends were cut back, 1 base at V and 5 bases at J, with 8 bases in the middle. From germline, CDR1 is MGHRA and CDR2 YSYEKL. CDR3 DNA: TGCGCCAGCAGCCAAGGGTTCCTAACCGGGGAGCTGTTTTTT. Its translation is CASSQGFLTGELFF.

The sample holds one count of this clone. The CDR3 protein is CASTSQGTQYF. CDR3 DNA: TGTGCCAGCACCAGTCAGGGTACGCAGTATTTT. The chain has TRBV27 and TRBJ2-3; D may be TRBD1 (5 bases). The CDR3 has 11 residues. V lost 7 bases and J lost 8, with 10 bases in between. Germline V gene lookup returns CDR1 MNHEY and CDR2 SMNVEV (reference sequence).

V is TRBV6-1 and J is TRBJ1-2; D not certain. Trimming took 6 bases from V and 5 from J, leaving 10 bases between them. Per the germline V gene, CDR1 is MNHNS and CDR2 is SASEGT. This CDR3 is built from 12 residues. CDR3 loop: CASRGSEYGYTF. In DNA, the CDR3 is TGTGCCAGCAGGGGTTCAGAGTATGGCTACACCTTC.

The chain uses TRBV19 and TRBJ1-2; D not resolved. Per germline, CDR1 LNHDA and CDR2 SQIVND (reference sequence). The CDR3 extends over 14 amino acids. The V and J ends lost 3 bases and 3 bases respectively, with 11 bases between them. For the CDR3, the DNA is TGTGCCAGTAGTATTAAGAGGTCTTACTATGGCTACACCTTC. It translates to CASSIKRSYYGYTF.

This chain links TRBV6-1 with TRBJ2-2; D unclear. The CDR3 covers 14 residues. Germline CDR1 reads MNHNS; CDR2 reads SASEGT. Trimming took 2 bases from V and 3 from J, leaving 7 bases between them. CDR3 residues: CASSESVYTGELFF. DNA for the CDR3: TGTGCCAGCAGTGAATCGGTATACACCGGGGAGCTGTTTTTT.

The chain combines TRBV6-6 with TRBJ1-1; possibly TRBD1 for D (5 bases). The length of the CDR3 is 12 residues. V was cut by 4 bases and J by 4 bases, with 7 bases left in between. The germline V gene has CDR1 MNHNY and CDR2 SVGAGI (reference sequence). The CDR3 bases are TGTGCCAGCAGTTTCGGGACCACTGAAGCTTTCTTT. It yields the protein CASSFGTTEAFF.